The 26 T cell receptor beta chains given below trace back to one sample, sequenced in a study of identical twins. Using its own MiXCR run on the 5' RACE reads, TCRdb lists one record per CDR3 protein. Among under 800,000 distinct CDR3 sequences listed, around 20% were seen once. This sample also appeared in a second study, on T cells expressing NK-cell markers.

Sequencing was performed on PBMCs. Receptors were obtained from a woman under 30 in good health.

The gene calls are TRBV7-9 and TRBJ2-7, with TRBD2 matching over 9 bases. Losses at the gene ends were 3 bases for V and 6 bases for J; bases not matched to a gene: 9. The germline gives CDR1 SEHNR, CDR2 FQNEAQ (reference sequence). The CDR3 sequence is 15 residues long. This CDR3 reads CASSFGLARGSEQYF. DNA of the CDR3: TGTGCCAGCAGCTTTGGACTAGCGAGAGGGTCCGAGCAGTACTTC.

This rearrangement joins TRBV20-1 to TRBJ2-7; D call uncertain. The CDR3 extends over 15 amino acids. V was cut by 3 bases and J by 1 base, with 16 bases left in between. Germline CDR1 is DFQATT and CDR2 is SNEGSKA (reference sequence). CDR3 DNA: TGCAGTGCTAGCAAGGCAGAATACCTATCCTACGAGCAGTACTTC. As protein: CSASKAEYLSYEQYF.

As regards this clonotype: The junction departs from germline at one end; a sequencing error may be responsible. V usage is TRBV29-1 and J usage is TRBJ1-1; D might be TRBD1 (6 bases). The V gene's germline CDR1 is SQVTM and CDR2 ANQGSEA. CDR3 length: 13 amino acids. The CDR3 nucleotides are TGCAGCGCGGTAGAGGGGGGGAACCCTGAAGCTTTCTTT. This sequence encodes CSAVEGGNPEAFF.

This clonotype has only a few counts. V gene TRBV11-2 combines with J gene TRBJ2-7; 9 bases are shared with TRBD2. Looked up from germline, CDR1 is SGHAT and CDR2 is FQNNGV. Trimming removed 2 bases from V and 3 bases from J; junction bases left unmatched: 14. The CDR3 extends over 18 amino acids. CDR3 sequence: CASSLTGTSSRWVYEQYF. The CDR3 nucleotides are TGTGCCAGCAGCTTAACCGGGACTAGCTCAAGATGGGTCTACGAGCAGTACTTC. The full variable domain, in which reference TRBV11-2 and TRBJ2-7 provide the parts outside the CDR3, is EAGVAQSPRYKIIEKRQSVAFWCNPISGHATLYWYQQILGQGPKLLIQFQNNGVVDDSQLPKDRFSAERLKGVDSTLKIQPAKLEDSAVYLCASSLTGTSSRWVYEQYFGPGTRLTVT.

This clonotype has just a few counts. The genes are TRBV5-5 and TRBJ1-4, with 10 bases identical to TRBD1. The CDR3 has 17 amino acids. J gave up 3 bases and V 4 bases, and 9 bases lay outside the gene matches. Germline V lookup: CDR1 SGHKS, CDR2 YYEKEE (reference sequence). CDR3 bases: TGTGCCAGCAGCAAGAGGACAGGGGGGGAGGCTAATGAAAAACTGTTTTTT. Amino acid sequence: CASSKRTGGEANEKLFF.

This clonotype was detected a few times. The V gene is TRBV20-1, the J gene TRBJ2-1; 15 bases fit TRBD2. Germline V gene lookup returns CDR1 DFQATT and CDR2 SNEGSKA (reference sequence). The CDR3 has 16 amino acids. Trimming cost V 6 bases and J 8 bases; bases outside gene matches: 11. The CDR3 DNA follows: TGCAGTGCACCTAGCTCCGGGACTAGCGGGAGGTATGAGCAGTTCTTC. It encodes CSAPSSGTSGRYEQFF.

This clonotype was detected once. This chain joins TRBV10-2 and TRBJ2-5; TRBD2 might be the D (6 bases). The CDR3 consists of 14 residues. V was cut by 7 bases and J by 2 bases, with 14 bases left in between. Germline-derived CDR1 and CDR2 are WSHSY and SAAADI. DNA for the CDR3: TGCGCCAGCACTATACGGGACTGGCAAGAGACCCAGTACTTC. Translation: CASTIRDWQETQYF.

V and J are TRBV6-4 and TRBJ2-6; D ambiguous. This CDR3 has 16 residues. V was pared by 2 bases and J by 2 bases, with 10 bases between. CDR1 is MRHNA and CDR2 is SNTAGT in the germline V gene. This CDR3 is CASSDGGQAGANVLTF. The CDR3 region has the DNA TGTGCCAGCAGTGACGGCGGTCAGGCTGGGGCCAACGTCCTGACTTTC.

This clonotype turned up a few times. This chain joins TRBV28 and TRBJ2-1; D is unclear. CDR3 length equals 14 residues. V gave up 2 bases and J gave up 4 bases, with 9 bases separating them. The germline gives CDR1 MDHEN, CDR2 SYDVKM. Written as DNA, the CDR3 is TGTGCCAGCAGTTTAGGGTCCGGGTACAATGAGCAGTTCTTC. Protein sequence: CASSLGSGYNEQFF.

The chain combines TRBV12-3 or TRBV12-4 with TRBJ2-1; the match to TRBD2 covers 7 bases. The CDR3 totals 14 residues. The ends lost 5 bases at V and 4 bases at J; junction bases unmatched: 5. The CDR3 DNA follows: TGTGCCAGCAGTCCCAGCGGGGAGTACAATGAGCAGTTCTTC. Translating it yields CASSPSGEYNEQFF.

This clonotype was counted only a few times. The rearrangement joins TRBV29-1 to TRBJ2-7; D is uncertain. The CDR3 covers 13 residues. V dropped 1 base and J dropped 3 bases, with 10 bases sitting between them. Germline V gives CDR1 SQVTM, CDR2 ANQGSEA. The CDR3 nucleotides read TGCAGCGTTGAAGGTTCGGGCGGCTACGAGCAGTACTTC. This sequence encodes CSVEGSGGYEQYF.

V and J are TRBV20-1 and TRBJ2-1; perhaps D is TRBD1 or TRBD2 (5 bases each). The V gene lost 4 bases and the J gene lost 6 bases, with 16 bases spanning the gap. Germline V lookup: CDR1 DFQATT, CDR2 SNEGSKA (reference sequence). The CDR3 contains 14 residues. The DNA of the CDR3 is TGCAGTGCTACCGGAGCCTTTGGGGGCAATGAGCAGTTCTTC. Translation gives CSATGAFGGNEQFF.

This clonotype has at least ten counts. This chain joins TRBV12-3 or TRBV12-4 and TRBJ2-6, with D unclear. The CDR3 sequence is 13 residues long. Trimming pared 7 bases from V and 2 bases from J, leaving 6 bases between. The CDR3 DNA reads as TGTGCCAGCACCCGAACTGGGGCCAACGTCCTGACTTTC. Its translation is CASTRTGANVLTF.

The chain's CDR3 is CASSLVLGPALDEQYF. The CDR3 DNA is TGTGCCAGCAGCTTAGTGTTAGGTCCAGCGCTCGACGAGCAGTACTTC. The rearrangement uses TRBV7-9 and TRBJ2-7; D is uncertain. V was cut by 1 base and J by 5 bases, with 18 bases left in between. The CDR3 is 16 residues long. Germline CDR1 is SEHNR and CDR2 is FQNEAQ (reference sequence).

This clonotype has a handful of counts. This chain uses TRBV11-2 with TRBJ2-7, with 8 bases identical to TRBD2. V dropped 3 bases and J dropped 4; count of bases not matched to a gene: 8. Germline V gives CDR1 SGHAT, CDR2 FQNNGV. There are 15 residues in the CDR3. The chain's CDR3 is CASSFSQAGAYEQYF. The CDR3 coding sequence is TGTGCCAGCAGCTTTAGTCAAGCGGGAGCGTACGAGCAGTACTTC.

This clonotype has just a few counts. The chain employs TRBV7-2 and TRBJ2-5, with D unclear. This CDR3 has 13 amino acids. The ends were cut back, 3 bases at V and 7 bases at J, with 12 bases in the middle. CDR1 and CDR2 from the germline V gene are SGHTA and FQGNSA. CDR3 loop: CASSLGFGGTQYF. The CDR3 region has the DNA TGTGCCAGCAGCTTGGGCTTTGGTGGGACCCAGTACTTC.

The V call is TRBV9, the J call TRBJ2-5, with no clear D. The CDR3 extends over 11 amino acids. Germline CDR1 SGDLS, CDR2 YYNGEE. Between the trimmed V and J ends, which lost 10 bases and 2 bases, there was a span of 9 bases. The DNA of the CDR3 is TGTGCCGGTTCCACGCAAGAGACCCAGTACTTC. This sequence encodes CAGSTQETQYF.

The V and J genes are TRBV9 and TRBJ2-7; 7 bases fit TRBD2. V trimming: 1 base; J trimming: 3 bases; junction bases outside the gene matches: 4. The CDR3 length is 14 residues. CDR1 is SGDLS, CDR2 YYNGEE, per germline. The CDR3 DNA reads as TGTGCCAGCAGCGTACATAGCGGGCTCTACGAGCAGTACTTC. Translating it yields CASSVHSGLYEQYF. Variable domain in full (rest from reference TRBV9 and TRBJ2-7): DSGVTQTPKHLITATGQRVTLRCSPRSGDLSVYWYQQSLDQGLQFLIQYYNGEERAKGNILERFSAQQFPDLHSELNLSSLELGDSALYFCASSVHSGLYEQYFGPGTRLTVT.

The rearrangement joins TRBV6-5 to TRBJ1-1; D gene unclear. The CDR3 has 14 residues. Germline V gene lookup returns CDR1 MNHEY and CDR2 SVGAGI. Trimming pared 0 bases from V and 5 bases from J, leaving 10 bases between. The CDR3 region is CASSYSTGRTEAFF. CDR3 sequence (DNA): TGTGCCAGCAGTTACTCGACGGGTAGGACTGAAGCTTTCTTT.

This chain connects TRBV27 to TRBJ2-1, with D possibly being TRBD2 (6 bases). Deletions cut 4 bases from V and 4 bases from J, with 17 bases between. CDR3 length: 16 residues. CDR1 MNHEY and CDR2 SMNVEV come from the germline V gene (reference sequence). The CDR3 nucleotides read TGTGCCAGCAGTTCATCAGCGGGCCCCCCTTACAATGAGCAGTTCTTC. It is translated as CASSSSAGPPYNEQFF.

The chain uses TRBV7-3 and TRBJ1-1; 8 positions agree with TRBD1. The CDR3 extends over 15 amino acids. Per the germline V gene, CDR1 is SGHTA and CDR2 is FQGTGA. The J segment lost 3 bases and the V segment lost 2 bases, leaving 5 bases of the junction unmatched. The CDR3 sequence is CASSLRSGGYTEAFF. The DNA for the CDR3 is TGTGCCAGCAGCTTACGGTCAGGGGGCTACACTGAAGCTTTCTTT. Supplemented by reference TRBV7-3 and TRBJ1-1, the full variable domain reads GAGVSQTPSNKVTEKGKYVELRCDPISGHTALYWYRQSLGQGPEFLIYFQGTGAADDSGLPNDRFFAVRPEGSVSTLKIQRTERGDSAVYLCASSLRSGGYTEAFFGQGTRLTVV.

In the case of this clonotype: The germline gene is not matched at one end of the junction; a read error may be the cause. The chain carries TRBV27 and TRBJ2-1; the D is unclear. Germline CDR1 is MNHEY and CDR2 is SMNVEV (reference sequence). CDR3 length equals 12 residues. Here the CDR3 reads CASSLGVSNESF. CDR3 nucleotides: TGTGCCAGCAGTTTAGGTGTGAGCAATGAGTCTTTC.

This clonotype was detected only a few times. This sequence joins TRBV29-1 and TRBJ1-1, with a tentative D call TRBD1 (6 bases). There are 13 residues in the CDR3. V shed 3 bases and J shed 1 base, with 9 bases lying between them. Germline V lookup: CDR1 SQVTM, CDR2 ANQGSEA. In DNA, the CDR3 is TGCAGCGTTGACAGGGGCTGGAACACTGAAGCTTTCTTT. Translating gives CSVDRGWNTEAFF.

The rearrangement joins TRBV7-9 to TRBJ1-3; tentative D call: TRBD1 (6 bases). V was trimmed by 3 bases and J by 2 bases, leaving 17 bases between them. CDR1 and CDR2 from the germline V gene are SEHNR and FQNEAQ (reference sequence). The CDR3 consists of 17 residues. As DNA, the CDR3 is TGTGCCAGCAGCTTGGACAGCCAGGGTCTGGCTGGAAACACCATATATTTT. Residues: CASSLDSQGLAGNTIYF.

CDR3 region: CSAREQGKPYEQYF. CDR3 DNA sequence: TGCAGTGCTAGAGAGCAGGGGAAGCCCTACGAGCAGTACTTC. This chain joins TRBV20-1 and TRBJ2-7; D perhaps matches TRBD1 (6 bases). CDR1 is DFQATT, CDR2 SNEGSKA, per germline (reference sequence). This CDR3 region has 14 residues. V was clipped by 0 bases and J by 2 bases, with 11 bases between them.

The V call is TRBV18, the J call TRBJ1-2, with a tentative D call TRBD1 (5 bases). Looked up from germline, CDR1 is KGHSH and CDR2 is LQKENI. The CDR3 has 15 residues. The V gene lost 2 bases and the J gene lost 2 bases, with 12 bases spanning the gap. Here the CDR3 reads CASSPSRVENYGYTF. CDR3 in DNA: TGTGCCAGCTCACCATCCAGGGTCGAAAACTATGGCTACACCTTC.